The next 15 T cell receptor beta chains were all read from a single sample in a study of blood T cell repertoires in COVID-19. The protocol was immunoSEQ multiplex PCR, while the TCRdb copy is restricted to in-frame clones and leaves out a portion. The sample has about 61,000 clones, approximately 80% seen once. The source material was peripheral blood. Receptors originate from a man older than 75 with active or convalescent COVID-19.

This rearrangement joins TRBV7-9 to TRBJ1-1; D is undetermined. Germline V lookup: CDR1 SEHNR, CDR2 FQNEAQ (reference sequence). This CDR3 has 13 residues. The V gene lost 2 bases and the J gene lost 1 base, with 5 bases spanning the gap. CDR3 DNA: TGTGCCAGCAGCTTACTAGAGAACACTGAAGCTTTCTTT. The encoded protein is CASSLLENTEAFF.

The rearrangement links TRBV9 to TRBJ1-2; 7 nucleotides agree with TRBD1. The CDR3 covers 15 residues. The trim removed 0 bases at V and 4 bases at J, leaving 6 bases unmatched. Germline V CDR1 and CDR2: SGDLS, YYNGEE. This chain's CDR3 is CASSVDTGAGYGYTF. The CDR3, as DNA: TGTGCCAGCAGCGTAGATACAGGGGCAGGCTATGGCTACACCTTC. Filled out from reference TRBV9 and TRBJ1-2, the complete variable domain reads DSGVTQTPKHLITATGQRVTLRCSPRSGDLSVYWYQQSLDQGLQFLIQYYNGEERAKGNILERFSAQQFPDLHSELNLSSLELGDSALYFCASSVDTGAGYGYTFGSGTRLTVV.

The chain joins TRBV11-2 to TRBJ1-1, with 11 bases matching TRBD1. CDR3 size: 15 residues. CDR1 and CDR2 (germline): SGHAT, FQNNGV. Trimming took 5 bases from V and 3 from J; bases not matched to a gene: 5. The CDR3 nucleotides read TGTGCCAGCAGCAGGACAGGGGGCGCGGACACTGAAGCTTTCTTT. Encoded protein: CASSRTGGADTEAFF.

This rearrangement joins TRBV6-4 to TRBJ1-2; D is unclear. The V end was cut by 6 bases, the J end by 14 bases, with 22 bases between. The CDR3 is made up of 13 amino acids. Per the germline V gene, CDR1 is MRHNA and CDR2 is SNTAGT. The CDR3 coding sequence is TGTGCCAGCAGCGAAGAGCCGGTCCCCTTTTGGACCTTC. Amino acids: CASSEEPVPFWTF.

In this sample, this clone turned up many times. The chain combines TRBV3-1 (or the pseudogene TRBV3-2) with TRBJ2-1, with a weak D call TRBD1 (6 bases). Germline lookup yields CDR1 LGHDT and CDR2 YNNKEL (reference sequence). V was clipped by 4 bases and J by 2 bases, with 12 bases between them. The length of the CDR3 is 15 residues. This chain's CDR3 is CASSPPTGAYNEQFF. CDR3 coding DNA: TGTGCCAGCAGCCCACCGACAGGTGCCTACAATGAGCAGTTCTTC.

The chain combines TRBV7-9 with TRBJ2-1, with TRBD2 matching 7 bases. Losses at the gene ends were 4 bases for V and 1 base for J; bases not matched to a gene: 16. The CDR3 contains 19 residues. Germline loops: CDR1 SEHNR, CDR2 FQNEAQ (reference sequence). The CDR3, as DNA: TGTGCCAGCAGCTCACCCCGGGGAGGGAGGGCCAGATCCTACAATGAGCAGTTCTTC. Protein: CASSSPRGGRARSYNEQFF.

The rearrangement joins TRBV2 to TRBJ2-5; 8 bases line up with TRBD2. Trimming removed 2 bases from V and 3 bases from J; junction bases left unmatched: 2. CDR1 is SNHLY and CDR2 is FYNNEI in the germline V gene. CDR3 length: 14 residues. CDR3 sequence reads: CASSEYSGEETQYF. CDR3 nucleotide sequence: TGTGCCAGCAGTGAATATAGCGGGGAAGAGACCCAGTACTTC.

The genes are TRBV12-3 or TRBV12-4 and TRBJ2-1; 8 bases are shared with TRBD2. The CDR3 consists of 13 residues. With V trimmed by 7 bases and J by 9 bases, 8 bases remained unmatched. CDR3 amino acids: CASNGGADSEQFF. The DNA of the CDR3 is TGTGCCAGCAACGGGGGGGCCGATTCTGAGCAGTTCTTC.

The chain joins TRBV19 to TRBJ2-7; maybe TRBD2 (6 bases). The germline V and J ends were trimmed by 3 bases and 5 bases, with 14 bases remaining between them. The CDR3 length is 14 residues. Germline CDR1 and CDR2: LNHDA and SQIVND (reference sequence). CDR3 nucleotide sequence: TGTGCCAGTAGTATCTCTAGCGCCGTCCACGAGCAGTACTTC. It specifies CASSISSAVHEQYF.

This clone occurred a few times. The chain joins TRBV14 to TRBJ1-5; possible D gene TRBD1, 5 bases. CDR3 length: 16 residues. Germline CDR1 SGHDN, CDR2 FVKESK. V was shortened by 4 bases and J by 2 bases, with 15 bases between the two germline ends. The CDR3 is CASSLPAGYGNQPQHF. CDR3 DNA: TGTGCCAGCAGCCTCCCGGCAGGGTACGGCAATCAGCCCCAGCATTTT.

V gene TRBV7-9 combines with J gene TRBJ1-2; TRBD1 agrees at 9 bases. The CDR3 consists of 15 residues. CDR1 is SEHNR, CDR2 FQNEAQ, per germline (reference sequence). V lost 4 bases and J lost 0; bases outside the gene matches: 3. For the CDR3, the DNA is TGTGCCAGCAGCTCGGACAGGGGAGCTAACTATGGCTACACCTTC. Protein: CASSSDRGANYGYTF. Combining the CDR3 with reference TRBV7-9 and TRBJ1-2 gives the whole variable domain DTGVSQNPRHKITKRGQNVTFRCDPISEHNRLYWYRQTLGQGPEFLTYFQNEAQLEKSRLLSDRFSAERPKGSFSTLEIQRTEQGDSAMYLCASSSDRGANYGYTFGSGTRLTVV.

The rearrangement links TRBV5-6 to TRBJ1-5; D is unresolved. The length of the CDR3 is 16 residues. Germline V gene sequence: CDR1 SGHDT, CDR2 YYEEEE. The V end was cut by 2 bases, the J end by 5 bases, with 17 bases between. The CDR3 loop reads CASSLQLLIPYQPQHF. CDR3 DNA sequence: TGTGCCAGCAGCTTACAGCTCCTCATCCCTTATCAGCCCCAGCATTTT.

V usage is TRBV11-3 and J usage is TRBJ1-5; TRBD1 is a possible D gene (5 bases). V was shortened by 7 bases and J by 5 bases, with 18 bases between the two germline ends. Germline V gene lookup returns CDR1 SGHNT and CDR2 YENEEA. The CDR3 totals 15 residues. CDR3 sequence (DNA): TGTGCCAGCAAATTACCGGACATTTTCGATCAGCCCCAGCATTTT. It yields the protein CASKLPDIFDQPQHF.

This chain connects TRBV19 to TRBJ2-7, with TRBD2 as a possible D gene (5 bases). V was cut by 4 bases and J by 7 bases, with 11 bases left in between. The CDR3 is made up of 12 amino acids. In germline, CDR1 is LNHDA, CDR2 SQIVND (reference sequence). The CDR3 loop reads CASSRTFGEQYF. In DNA, the CDR3 is TGTGCCAGTAGTAGGACTTTCGGAGAGCAGTACTTC.

The J gene is TRBJ2-1, the V gene TRBV7-3; D is possibly TRBD2 (7 bases). Germline V gene sequence: CDR1 SGHTA, CDR2 FQGTGA. The CDR3 covers 15 residues. V lost 6 bases to trimming and J lost 7 bases, with 19 bases between them. This chain's CDR3 is CASSRGDTGFNEQFF. CDR3 nucleotide sequence: TGTGCCAGCAGTCGGGGGGACACTGGGTTTAATGAGCAGTTCTTC.